Below are 24 T cell receptor beta chains sequenced from a single sample in a study of PD-1 blockade in classical Hodgkin lymphoma. Time point reported: cycle 4 day 1 (C4D1), after less than 7 weeks of nivolumab. Each patient's relapse followed autologous stem cell transplantation, and brentuximab vedotin exposure varied. Produced via immunoSEQ multiplex PCR; TCRdb's table is partial and in-frame only. The sample includes more than 40,000 clones, nearly 70% of them seen just once. The sequencing used peripheral blood mononuclear cells (PBMCs), collected before the fourth cycle of nivolumab. Receptors were obtained from a human donor with classical Hodgkin lymphoma.

This clone was recorded a few times. The V and J genes are TRBV7-9 and TRBJ1-2, with D tentatively TRBD1 (5 bases). Germline CDR1 SEHNR, CDR2 FQNEAQ (reference sequence). CDR3 length: 15 amino acids. Trimming pared 5 bases from V and 2 bases from J, leaving 15 bases between. Here the CDR3 DNA reads TGTGCCAGCAGCGCCTTCGGCAGGGAAAACTATGGCTACACCTTC. Its translation: CASSAFGRENYGYTF. Supplemented by reference TRBV7-9 and TRBJ1-2, the full variable domain reads DTGVSQNPRHKITKRGQNVTFRCDPISEHNRLYWYRQTLGQGPEFLTYFQNEAQLEKSRLLSDRFSAERPKGSFSTLEIQRTEQGDSAMYLCASSAFGRENYGYTFGSGTRLTVV.

This clone has only one observation. The rearrangement joins TRBV15 to TRBJ2-3, with TRBD1 identical over 8 bases. The germline gives CDR1 LNHNV, CDR2 YYDKDF (reference sequence). The CDR3 runs 17 residues. Trimming took 5 bases from V and 0 from J; bases not matched to a gene: 10. In DNA form, the CDR3 reads TGTGCCACCAGCGGGGACAGGTTATCCATCAGCACAGATACGCAGTATTTT. The encoded protein is CATSGDRLSISTDTQYF. The entire variable domain, with the rest obtained from reference TRBV15 and TRBJ2-3, is as follows: DAMVIQNPRYQVTQFGKPVTLSCSQTLNHNVMYWYQQKSSQAPKLLFHYYDKDFNNEADTPDNFQSRRPNTSFCFLDIRSPGLGDTAMYLCATSGDRLSISTDTQYFGPGTRLTVL.

This clone was seen only a few times. The rearrangement links TRBV4-1 to TRBJ2-2, with 10 bases aligning to TRBD1. Trimming at V came to 5 bases and at J to 4 bases, leaving 1 base not matched to a gene. Germline V gene lookup returns CDR1 MGHRA and CDR2 YSYEKL. CDR3 length equals 14 residues. This chain's CDR3 is CASSWDRGTGELFF. The CDR3 DNA is TGCGCCAGCAGCTGGGACAGGGGCACCGGGGAGCTGTTTTTT.

The rearrangement uses TRBV10-3 and TRBJ2-7; 9 bases align to TRBD1. The CDR3 spans 16 residues. V lost 6 bases, J lost 2 bases, and 11 bases stayed unmatched. Germline V gene data show CDR1 as ENHRY and CDR2 as SYGVKD. CDR3 region: CAIRAPDRDRAYEQYF. In DNA, the CDR3 is TGTGCCATCAGGGCACCCGACCGGGACAGGGCCTACGAGCAGTACTTC.

The chain couples TRBV5-6 to TRBJ2-4, with TRBD2 as a possible D gene (5 bases). Germline CDR1 and CDR2: SGHDT and YYEEEE. V was shortened by 3 bases and J by 9 bases, with 16 bases between the two germline ends. CDR3 length equals 14 residues. CDR3 protein: CASSSFIQEVIQYF. CDR3 nucleotides: TGTGCCAGCAGCTCTTTCATCCAGGAGGTCATTCAGTACTTC.

The chain links TRBV4-3 to TRBJ1-4; maybe TRBD1 (5 bases). V was clipped by 0 bases and J by 6 bases, with 14 bases between them. CDR3 length equals 16 residues. The germline V gene encodes CDR1 LGHNA and CDR2 YSLEER. The CDR3 DNA sequence: TGCGCCAGCAGCCAAGATATCGGGGCTATCGATGAAAAACTGTTTTTT. Protein product: CASSQDIGAIDEKLFF.

This chain links TRBV6-1 with TRBJ1-2; D is perhaps TRBD1 (6 bases). CDR3 length: 15 amino acids. Germline V lookup: CDR1 MNHNS, CDR2 SASEGT. Trimming removed 3 bases at V and 3 bases at J, with 14 bases between. The CDR3 region is CASSDAGAWDYGYTF. Here the CDR3 DNA reads TGTGCCAGCAGTGATGCGGGGGCTTGGGACTATGGCTACACCTTC.

The chain has TRBV30 and TRBJ2-2; D is unresolved. The germline V and J ends were trimmed by 8 bases and 4 bases, with 20 bases remaining between them. CDR1 and CDR2 (germline): GTSNPN, SVGIG (reference sequence). This CDR3 is built from 15 residues. The CDR3 sequence: CAGYLLDLTTGELFF. In DNA form, the CDR3 reads TGTGCCGGGTATTTGCTGGATTTGACCACCGGGGAGCTGTTTTTT.

CDR3 residues: CSVEPSGLAGEGEQFF. The CDR3 DNA reads TGCAGCGTGGAGCCTTCTGGACTAGCGGGGGAGGGTGAGCAGTTCTTC. V gene TRBV29-1 combines with J gene TRBJ2-1, with 13 nucleotides matching TRBD2. Germline V gene data show CDR1 as SQVTM and CDR2 as ANQGSEA. There are 16 residues in the CDR3. V gave up 6 bases and J gave up 9 bases; unmatched junction bases: 14.

The table lists this clone with a few counts. The gene calls are TRBV4-1 and TRBJ2-2; 8 nucleotides line up with TRBD1. The junction had 13 bases not matched to a gene; V was cut back by 4 bases and J by 6 bases. CDR1 and CDR2 (germline): MGHRA, YSYEKL. This CDR3 spans 17 amino acids. The CDR3 sequence: CASSPLGRGHNPGELFF. The CDR3 bases are TGCGCCAGCAGCCCCTTGGGCAGGGGGCATAACCCCGGGGAGCTGTTTTTT.

CDR3 sequence reads: CASRPGHDYEQYF. DNA of the CDR3: TGTGCCAGCAGACCGGGACATGACTACGAGCAGTACTTC. This chain connects TRBV28 to TRBJ2-7; D might be TRBD1 (6 bases). The CDR3 has 13 amino acids. Germline V gene lookup returns CDR1 MDHEN and CDR2 SYDVKM. V lost 6 bases to trimming and J lost 3 bases, with 12 bases between them.

This clone was counted between two and nine times. The chain employs TRBV27 and TRBJ2-1; D is perhaps TRBD2 (6 bases). V was trimmed by 2 bases and J by 3 bases, leaving 11 bases between them. Germline V gives CDR1 MNHEY, CDR2 SMNVEV (reference sequence). This CDR3 is built from 15 residues. CDR3 in amino acids: CASSLDGGNYNEQFF. CDR3 sequence (DNA): TGTGCCAGCAGTTTAGACGGGGGTAACTACAATGAGCAGTTCTTC.

V is TRBV28 and J is TRBJ1-2; D unresolved. This CDR3 is 14 amino acids long. The germline V gene has CDR1 MDHEN and CDR2 SYDVKM. The V gene lost 1 base and the J gene lost 2 bases, with 8 bases spanning the gap. The CDR3 loop reads CASSLYGGNYGYTF. The CDR3 DNA is TGTGCCAGCAGTTTATACGGCGGAAACTATGGCTACACCTTC.

The chain couples TRBV6-6 to TRBJ1-5; no clear D gene. Per the germline V gene, CDR1 is MNHNY and CDR2 is SVGAGI (reference sequence). The CDR3 covers 13 residues. V shed 0 bases and J shed 5 bases, with 5 bases lying between them. The CDR3 region has the DNA TGTGCCAGCAGTTACTCGTTCCATCAGCCCCAGCATTTT. Its protein product is CASSYSFHQPQHF.

The chain links TRBV11-1 to TRBJ2-7; 10 bases fit TRBD2. The germline gives CDR1 SGHAT, CDR2 FQDESV (reference sequence). Trimming took 2 bases from V and 2 from J; bases not matched to a gene: 3. CDR3 length: 15 amino acids. CDR3 in DNA: TGTGCCAGCAGCTTACTAGCGGGGGAGGCCTACGAGCAGTACTTC. Protein: CASSLLAGEAYEQYF. Looking up the rest from reference TRBV11-1 and TRBJ2-7 gives the full variable domain: EAEVAQSPRYKITEKSQAVAFWCDPISGHATLYWYRQILGQGPELLVQFQDESVVDDSQLPKDRFSAERLKGVDSTLKIQPAELGDSAMYLCASSLLAGEAYEQYFGPGTRLTVT.

This clone appeared a single time. This chain links TRBV21-1 with TRBJ2-7; the table assigns TRBD1, which was not confirmed against the DNA. TRBV21-1 is given as a pseudogene. The CDR3 has 14 amino acids. This chain's CDR3 is CASSRTVNLYEQYF. In nucleotides, the CDR3 is TGTGCCAGCAGCAGGACAGTTAATCTCTACGAGCAGTACTTC.

This rearrangement joins TRBV2 to TRBJ2-3; 9 nucleotides match TRBD1. V gave up 2 bases and J gave up 1 base; unmatched junction bases: 1. The CDR3 is 15 residues long. The germline gives CDR1 SNHLY, CDR2 FYNNEI. The CDR3 DNA is TGTGCCAGCAGTGAAAGGACAGGGGGCACAGATACGCAGTATTTT. It encodes CASSERTGGTDTQYF.

The CDR3 protein is CASTINTVFNYGYTF. In DNA, the CDR3 is TGTGCCAGCACCATAAACACCGTCTTTAACTATGGCTACACCTTC. This rearrangement joins TRBV5-6 to TRBJ1-2, with unresolved D. CDR3 length equals 15 residues. Germline CDR1 is SGHDT and CDR2 is YYEEEE. Trimming stripped 6 bases from V and 1 base from J, with 16 bases between. Full variable domain (rest looked up from reference TRBV5-6 and TRBJ1-2): DAGVTQSPTHLIKTRGQQVTLRCSPKSGHDTVSWYQQALGQGPQFIFQYYEEEERQRGNFPDRFSGHQFPNYSSELNVNALLLGDSALYLCASTINTVFNYGYTFGSGTRLTVV.

There are a few counts of this clone. V gene TRBV27 combines with J gene TRBJ2-2; 7 bases match TRBD1. This CDR3 region has 13 residues. Germline CDR1 and CDR2: MNHEY and SMNVEV (reference sequence). The trim removed 8 bases at V and 5 bases at J, leaving 5 bases unmatched. The CDR3 nucleotides are TGTGCCAGCGCTGAGGGGGCAACCGGGGAGCTGTTTTTT. It yields the protein CASAEGATGELFF.

The chain joins TRBV19 to TRBJ1-1; D is undetermined. Germline V gene data show CDR1 as LNHDA and CDR2 as SQIVND (reference sequence). V lost 1 base to trimming and J lost 6 bases, with 6 bases between them. The CDR3 consists of 12 residues. CDR3 loop: CASSIAGAEAFF. Here the CDR3 DNA reads TGTGCCAGTAGTATAGCTGGGGCTGAAGCTTTCTTT.

The CDR3 reads CASSYLGFAGELFF. In DNA form, the CDR3 reads TGTGCCAGCAGTTACCTGGGCTTCGCCGGGGAGCTGTTTTTT. This chain connects TRBV6-5 to TRBJ2-2; no clear D gene. Looked up from germline, CDR1 is MNHEY and CDR2 is SVGAGI. Trimming took 2 bases from V and 6 from J, leaving 10 bases between them. The CDR3 spans 14 residues.

The gene calls are TRBV9 and TRBJ1-5; 8 bases fit TRBD1. V dropped 3 bases and J dropped 4; count of bases not matched to a gene: 3. The CDR3 is made up of 14 amino acids. From germline, CDR1 is SGDLS and CDR2 YYNGEE. The CDR3 DNA follows: TGTGCCAGCAGCGCGGACAGGGAGAATCAGCCCCAGCATTTT. Translating gives CASSADRENQPQHF.

The V and J genes are TRBV15 and TRBJ2-5; no clear D. The CDR3 runs 14 residues. Trimming left V 5 bases short and J 2 bases short, with 12 bases between. Per germline, CDR1 LNHNV and CDR2 YYDKDF (reference sequence). Written as DNA, the CDR3 is TGTGCCACCAGCTCAGCAACCCTACAAGAGACCCAGTACTTC. This codes for CATSSATLQETQYF.

This clone was detected only a few times. The gene calls are TRBV5-6 and TRBJ2-5; D possibly uses TRBD1 or TRBD2 (5 bases each). This CDR3 comprises 13 residues. The V gene's germline CDR1 is SGHDT and CDR2 YYEEEE. Trimming pared 4 bases from V and 5 bases from J, leaving 12 bases between. CDR3 coding DNA: TGTGCCAGCAGCCGGGGCCCCGTGGAGACCCAGTACTTC. This gives the protein CASSRGPVETQYF.